The 32 T cell receptor beta chains reported below all come from one sample, sequenced in a study of Ad26.COV2.S vaccination and SARS-CoV-2 variants. As for treatment: roughly 18 received Ad26.COV2.S at low or high dose, single or two shots; about 5 received placebo; per-sample allocation not given. Sampling took place 63 days after the first vaccine or placebo injection. Sequencing was performed with immunoSEQ multiplex PCR; in TCRdb, only in-frame clones are kept and a portion is missing. The repertoire holds some 390,000 clones, roughly nine tenths seen once, with 3.5% in the top ten. The specimen was peripheral blood, collected in a trial of Ad26.COV2.S vaccine versus placebo. All receptors derive from a person aged 18 to 59 who received the Ad26.COV2.S COVID-19 vaccine or a placebo.

The chain carries TRBV24-1 and TRBJ1-1; 7 bases are a match to TRBD1. J was trimmed by 4 bases and V by 1 base; bases with no gene match: 14. CDR1 is KGHDR and CDR2 is SFDVKD in the germline V gene. This CDR3 contains 18 residues. The CDR3, as DNA: TGTGCCACCAGTGATTTACCCCCTCGGGCAGGGGGAGGCACTGAAGCTTTCTTT. Translating gives CATSDLPPRAGGGTEAFF.

The V gene is TRBV7-9, the J gene TRBJ2-7; TRBD1 matches 8 bases. Trimming cost V 5 bases and J 3 bases; bases outside gene matches: 3. The CDR3 has 13 amino acids. Germline CDR1 and CDR2: SEHNR and FQNEAQ (reference sequence). The DNA for the CDR3 is TGTGCCAGCAGCCCGGGACAGGACTACGAGCAGTACTTC. As protein: CASSPGQDYEQYF. Full variable domain (outside the CDR3, taken from reference TRBV7-9 and TRBJ2-7): DTGVSQNPRHKITKRGQNVTFRCDPISEHNRLYWYRQTLGQGPEFLTYFQNEAQLEKSRLLSDRFSAERPKGSFSTLEIQRTEQGDSAMYLCASSPGQDYEQYFGPGTRLTVT.

The chain combines TRBV25-1 with TRBJ1-5, with D hard to call. The germline V and J ends were trimmed by 1 base and 0 bases, with 7 bases remaining between them. The CDR3 covers 15 residues. CDR1 and CDR2 from the germline V gene are MGHDK and SYGVNS. CDR3 amino acids: CASSESGNSNQPQHF. DNA of the CDR3: TGTGCCAGCAGTGAATCCGGAAATAGCAATCAGCCCCAGCATTTT.

This clone was observed a handful of times. The chain couples TRBV3-1 (or the pseudogene TRBV3-2) to TRBJ2-7; D possibly uses TRBD1 or TRBD2 (5 bases each). V was shortened by 4 bases and J by 2 bases, with 9 bases between the two germline ends. Looked up from germline, CDR1 is LGHDT and CDR2 is YNNKEL (reference sequence). The CDR3 consists of 13 residues. The CDR3, as DNA: TGTGCCAGCAGCCGGGACGGTGCCTACGAGCAGTACTTC. It is translated as CASSRDGAYEQYF.

The gene calls are TRBV3-1 (or the pseudogene TRBV3-2) and TRBJ1-1, with D unclear. The CDR3 is 14 amino acids. V lost 4 bases and J lost 2, with 11 bases in between. Germline values: CDR1 LGHDT, CDR2 YNNKEL (reference sequence). The CDR3 spells CASSLRASNTEAFF. CDR3 bases: TGTGCCAGCAGCCTTCGGGCCAGCAACACTGAAGCTTTCTTT.

This sequence joins TRBV20-1 and TRBJ1-2, with D unresolved. Germline CDR1 and CDR2: DFQATT and SNEGSKA (reference sequence). The CDR3 loop spans 11 amino acids. The CDR3 is CSGRGFYGYTF. Here the CDR3 DNA reads TGCAGCGGTCGGGGTTTTTATGGCTACACCTTC.

This chain joins TRBV5-4 and TRBJ2-5; D is tentatively TRBD1 or TRBD2 (5 bases each). CDR3 size: 14 residues. Trimming stripped 4 bases from V and 5 bases from J, with 15 bases between. Germline CDR1 SGHNT, CDR2 YYREEE (reference sequence). In DNA, the CDR3 is TGTGCCAGCAGCAGGGACGGAGCGAAGGAGACCCAGTACTTC. Amino acid sequence: CASSRDGAKETQYF.

This sequence joins TRBV6-1 and TRBJ2-5, with 9 bases lining up with TRBD2. This CDR3 is 14 amino acids long. In germline, CDR1 is MNHNS, CDR2 SASEGT. The J segment lost 5 bases and the V segment lost 7 bases, leaving 8 bases of the junction unmatched. The CDR3 DNA reads as TGTGCCAGCACCCTAGCGGGGATCGGGGAGACCCAGTACTTC. As protein: CASTLAGIGETQYF.

The chain is built from TRBV10-3 and TRBJ1-5; D remains ambiguous. There are 13 residues in the CDR3. V shed 6 bases and J shed 7 bases, with 13 bases lying between them. From germline, CDR1 is ENHRY and CDR2 SYGVKD. This CDR3 is CAIRTGEGQPQHF. As DNA, the CDR3 is TGTGCCATCAGGACCGGAGAAGGGCAGCCCCAGCATTTT.

The V call is TRBV5-1, the J call TRBJ1-1, with 7 bases matching TRBD1. Germline V gene lookup returns CDR1 SGHRS and CDR2 YFSETQ. CDR3 length: 15 amino acids. Trimming cost V 5 bases and J 1 base; bases outside gene matches: 8. The CDR3 DNA reads as TGCGCCAGCAGTCTAACCGGGACAGAGAACACTGAAGCTTTCTTT. This encodes CASSLTGTENTEAFF.

The V call is TRBV18, the J call TRBJ1-3; the D is unclear. Germline values: CDR1 KGHSH, CDR2 LQKENI. The CDR3 runs to 15 residues. V gave up 3 bases and J gave up 0 bases, with 9 bases separating them. The chain's CDR3 is CASSPDGNSGNTIYF. In nucleotides, the CDR3 is TGTGCCAGCTCACCCGACGGAAACTCTGGAAACACCATATATTTT.

The chain employs TRBV4-1 and TRBJ2-7, with 10 bases identical to TRBD2. J lost 4 bases, V lost 1 base, and 7 bases had no gene match. The germline V gene encodes CDR1 MGHRA and CDR2 YSYEKL. The CDR3 spans 16 residues. The CDR3 spells CASSQVASGGPYEQYF. DNA of the CDR3: TGCGCCAGCAGCCAAGTGGCTAGCGGGGGACCTTACGAGCAGTACTTC.

The rearrangement uses TRBV19 and TRBJ1-2; no clear D gene. V lost 3 bases, J lost 3 bases, and 17 bases lay in between. The CDR3 is 16 amino acids. CDR1 is LNHDA, CDR2 SQIVND, per germline (reference sequence). CDR3 residues: CASSINILSAHYGYTF. The CDR3 bases are TGTGCCAGTAGTATTAATATTTTGTCAGCTCACTATGGCTACACCTTC.

The J gene is TRBJ2-5, the V gene TRBV6-1; TRBD2 matches at 11 bases. The CDR3 loop spans 16 amino acids. V lost 3 bases to trimming and J lost 5 bases; unmatched junction nucleotides: 8. Germline CDR1 and CDR2: MNHNS and SASEGT. The CDR3 protein is CASSDISGGARETQYF. As DNA, the CDR3 is TGTGCCAGCAGTGACATTAGCGGGGGGGCGCGCGAGACCCAGTACTTC.

This clone was seen a handful of times. The chain recombines TRBV6-5 with TRBJ1-6; D uncertain. The germline CDR1 and CDR2 sequences are MNHEY and SVGAGI. The CDR3 has 15 amino acids. Trimming removed 5 bases at V and 7 bases at J, with 15 bases between. The CDR3 protein is CASSHPGDGNSPLHF. Here the CDR3 DNA reads TGTGCCAGCAGTCACCCGGGAGACGGGAATTCACCCCTCCACTTT.

The genes are TRBV14 and TRBJ2-7, with 12 bases fitting TRBD2. V trimming: 2 bases; J trimming: 5 bases; junction bases outside the gene matches: 7. Germline V CDR1 and CDR2: SGHDN, FVKESK. The CDR3 loop spans 16 amino acids. The CDR3 coding sequence is TGTGCCAGCAGCCAATGGAGGGCTAGCGGGGGGGACGAGCAGTACTTC. Protein: CASSQWRASGGDEQYF. The variable domain in full, with the rest retrieved from reference TRBV14 and TRBJ2-7, is EAGVTQFPSHSVIEKGQTVTLRCDPISGHDNLYWYRRVMGKEIKFLLHFVKESKQDESGMPNNRFLAERTGGTYSTLKVQPAELEDSGVYFCASSQWRASGGDEQYFGPGTRLTVT.

The chain joins TRBV10-3 to TRBJ1-2, with a tentative D call TRBD1 (6 bases). Germline CDR1 ENHRY, CDR2 SYGVKD. The CDR3 covers 13 residues. The V end was cut by 8 bases, the J end by 0 bases, with 10 bases between. The CDR3 DNA reads TGTGCCATCGCGGACAGCACTAACTATGGCTACACCTTC. It yields the protein CAIADSTNYGYTF.

The chain employs TRBV7-8 and TRBJ2-1; the match to TRBD1 covers 9 bases. V shed 3 bases, J shed 15 bases, and the junction held 6 bases outside the gene matches. The CDR3 totals 12 residues. The germline gives CDR1 SGHVS, CDR2 FQNEAQ. As DNA, the CDR3 is TGTGCCAGCAGCTTCATCGGACAGGGGACGTTCTTC. It is translated as CASSFIGQGTFF.

The chain employs TRBV10-3 and TRBJ1-1; the D gene is possibly TRBD1 (5 bases). V was trimmed by 3 bases and J by 8 bases, leaving 10 bases between them. This CDR3 comprises 12 residues. Germline CDR1 and CDR2: ENHRY and SYGVKD. CDR3 in amino acids: CAISDGGLEAFF. CDR3 nucleotides: TGTGCCATCAGTGACGGGGGATTAGAAGCTTTCTTT.

The CDR3: CASSHRGIGQDPSTEAFF. The CDR3 coding sequence is TGTGCCAGCAGTCACCGGGGGATTGGACAGGACCCCTCCACTGAAGCTTTCTTT. V gene TRBV27 combines with J gene TRBJ1-1; 7 nucleotides match TRBD1. V lost 5 bases, J lost 4 bases, and 19 bases stayed unmatched. CDR3 length equals 18 residues. Germline V gene lookup returns CDR1 MNHEY and CDR2 SMNVEV (reference sequence).

The chain links TRBV7-9 to TRBJ1-2; 7 bases are shared with TRBD1. Looked up from germline, CDR1 is SEHNR and CDR2 is FQNEAQ (reference sequence). The V segment lost 8 bases and the J segment 0 bases; nucleotides outside the gene matches: 9. CDR3 length equals 15 residues. For the CDR3, the DNA is TGTGCCAGCCAAAAGCCAGGGGGGGCTAACTATGGCTACACCTTC. This codes for CASQKPGGANYGYTF.

The rearrangement uses TRBV6-6 and TRBJ1-1; D is uncertain. V was pared by 6 bases and J by 7 bases, with 9 bases between. Germline lookup yields CDR1 MNHNY and CDR2 SVGAGI (reference sequence). CDR3 length: 11 residues. The CDR3 DNA is TGTGCCAGCAGGGCCACCAGTGAAGCTTTCTTT. This translates into CASRATSEAFF.

V usage is TRBV7-2 and J usage is TRBJ2-1; 8 bases line up with TRBD1. Germline V gene data show CDR1 as SGHTA and CDR2 as FQGNSA. The CDR3 contains 19 residues. J gave up 2 bases and V 3 bases, and 15 bases lay outside the gene matches. CDR3 DNA: TGTGCCAGCAGCTTTGTCATTCGTCGGACAGGGAATCCCTACAATGAGCAGTTCTTC. It translates to CASSFVIRRTGNPYNEQFF.

The CDR3, as DNA: TGTGCCAGCAGTGAAGATTCTAGTCAAAGCACAGATACGCAGTATTTT. Protein sequence: CASSEDSSQSTDTQYF. This chain connects TRBV2 to TRBJ2-3; D remains ambiguous. Germline V gene data show CDR1 as SNHLY and CDR2 as FYNNEI. The CDR3 has 16 amino acids. Deletions cut 1 base from V and 0 bases from J, with 11 bases between.

On this clone: Other DNA sequences of this sample code for an identical CDR3. The chain joins TRBV30 to TRBJ2-7, with 7 bases aligning to TRBD1. Germline-derived CDR1 and CDR2 are GTSNPN and SVGIG (reference sequence). After removal of 0 bases from V and 4 bases from J, the junction contained 0 bases not matched to a gene. The CDR3 covers 12 residues. The CDR3 region is CAWSVTGYEQYF. CDR3 in DNA: TGTGCCTGGAGTGTGACAGGGTACGAGCAGTACTTC.

This clone was counted only a few times. V and J are TRBV25-1 and TRBJ1-2, with D unresolved. Germline loops: CDR1 MGHDK, CDR2 SYGVNS. Trimming cost V 4 bases and J 6 bases, with 9 bases left between them. This CDR3 has 12 residues. CDR3: CASSVGLNGYTF. The CDR3 DNA reads TGTGCCAGCAGTGTAGGCTTAAATGGCTACACCTTC.

V usage is TRBV10-3 and J usage is TRBJ1-3; 9 nucleotides agree with TRBD1. The ends lost 6 bases at V and 3 bases at J; junction bases unmatched: 9. The CDR3 spans 16 residues. CDR1 and CDR2 (germline): ENHRY, SYGVKD. This CDR3 is CAISPGQGIGGNTIYF. The CDR3 region has the DNA TGTGCCATCAGCCCAGGACAGGGGATAGGTGGAAACACCATATATTTT.

This chain joins TRBV9 and TRBJ1-2, with a weak D call TRBD1 (5 bases). Germline-derived CDR1 and CDR2 are SGDLS and YYNGEE. V was cut by 0 bases and J by 4 bases, with 10 bases left in between. This CDR3 region has 14 residues. CDR3 region: CASSVGGGPYGYTF. The CDR3 bases are TGTGCCAGCAGCGTAGGGGGCGGCCCCTATGGCTACACCTTC.

The rearrangement uses TRBV10-3 and TRBJ1-5, with D unclear. V was trimmed by 2 bases and J by 7 bases, leaving 9 bases between them. The germline CDR1 and CDR2 sequences are ENHRY and SYGVKD. This CDR3 has 13 residues. CDR3 sequence: CAISEILLQPQHF. The CDR3 DNA reads TGTGCCATCAGTGAGATTTTGTTGCAGCCCCAGCATTTT.

This clone occurred once. The rearrangement uses TRBV21-1 and TRBJ1-4; TRBD1 is the table's D call, not checked against the DNA. TRBV21-1 is described as a pseudogene. The CDR3 is made up of 15 amino acids. The CDR3 region has the DNA TGTGCCAGCAGCAATCCGACAGCCCGCGGTGAAAAACTGTTTTTT. Translated: CASSNPTARGEKLFF.

This chain links TRBV14 with TRBJ2-7; 10 nucleotides line up with TRBD1. This CDR3 is built from 15 residues. V was pared by 4 bases and J by 3 bases, with 6 bases of the junction left unmatched. CDR1 and CDR2 (germline): SGHDN, FVKESK. CDR3 DNA sequence: TGTGCCAGCAGCCCGATGGACAGGGGGTTCTACGAGCAGTACTTC. Translated, it gives CASSPMDRGFYEQYF.

CDR3 in DNA: TGTGCCTGGAGCCCCATTCGACAGGGGGTAGCCAAAAACATTCAGTACTTC. This translates into CAWSPIRQGVAKNIQYF. The chain recombines TRBV30 with TRBJ2-4, with 9 bases matching TRBD1. J lost 0 bases, V lost 3 bases, and 9 bases had no gene match. Germline V lookup: CDR1 GTSNPN, CDR2 SVGIG (reference sequence). The CDR3 totals 17 residues.